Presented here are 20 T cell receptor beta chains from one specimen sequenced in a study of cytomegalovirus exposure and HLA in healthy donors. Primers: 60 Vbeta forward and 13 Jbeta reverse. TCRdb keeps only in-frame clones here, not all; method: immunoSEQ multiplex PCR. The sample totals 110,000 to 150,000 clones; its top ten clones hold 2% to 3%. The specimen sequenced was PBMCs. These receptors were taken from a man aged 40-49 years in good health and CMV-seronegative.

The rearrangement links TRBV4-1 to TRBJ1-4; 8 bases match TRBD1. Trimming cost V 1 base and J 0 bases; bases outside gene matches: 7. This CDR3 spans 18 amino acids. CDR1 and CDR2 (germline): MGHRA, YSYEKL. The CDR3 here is CASSQGTGRPSTNEKLFF. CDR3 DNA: TGCGCCAGCAGCCAAGGGACAGGGAGGCCGTCAACTAATGAAAAACTGTTTTTT.

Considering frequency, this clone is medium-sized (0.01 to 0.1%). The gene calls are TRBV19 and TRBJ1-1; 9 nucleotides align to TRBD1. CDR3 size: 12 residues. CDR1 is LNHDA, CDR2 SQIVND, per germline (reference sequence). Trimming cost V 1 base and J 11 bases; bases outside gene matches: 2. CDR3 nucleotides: TGTGCCAGTAGTATAGCCGGGACAGGGGCTTTCTTT. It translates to CASSIAGTGAFF.

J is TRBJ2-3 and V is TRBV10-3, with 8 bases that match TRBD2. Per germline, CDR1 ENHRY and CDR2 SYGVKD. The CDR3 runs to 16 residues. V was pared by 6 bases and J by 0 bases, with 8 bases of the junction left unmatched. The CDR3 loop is CAIRGEAGESTDTQYF. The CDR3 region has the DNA TGTGCCATCAGGGGGGAAGCGGGGGAAAGCACAGATACGCAGTATTTT.

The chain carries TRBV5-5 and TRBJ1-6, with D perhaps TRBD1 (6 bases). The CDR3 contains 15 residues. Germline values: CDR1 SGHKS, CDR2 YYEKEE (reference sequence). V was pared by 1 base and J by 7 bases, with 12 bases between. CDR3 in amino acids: CASSLSGGGNSPLHF. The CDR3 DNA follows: TGTGCCAGCAGCTTGTCGGGAGGGGGGAATTCACCCCTCCACTTT.

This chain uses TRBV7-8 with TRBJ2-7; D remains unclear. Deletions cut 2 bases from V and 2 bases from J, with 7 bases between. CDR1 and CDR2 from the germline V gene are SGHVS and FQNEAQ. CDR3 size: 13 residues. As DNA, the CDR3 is TGTGCCAGCAGCTTACCCGGAGCCTACGAGCAGTACTTC. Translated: CASSLPGAYEQYF.

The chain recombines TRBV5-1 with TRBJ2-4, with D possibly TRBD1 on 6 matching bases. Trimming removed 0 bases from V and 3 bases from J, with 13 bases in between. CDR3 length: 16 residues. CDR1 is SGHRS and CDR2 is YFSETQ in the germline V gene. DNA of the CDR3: TGCGCCAGCAGCTTGGAGTGGACAGCAAACAAAAACATTCAGTACTTC. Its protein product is CASSLEWTANKNIQYF.

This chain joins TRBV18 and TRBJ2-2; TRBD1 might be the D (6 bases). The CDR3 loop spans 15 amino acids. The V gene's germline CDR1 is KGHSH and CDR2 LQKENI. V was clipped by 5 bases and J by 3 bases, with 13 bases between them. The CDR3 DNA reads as TGTGCCAGCTCAAGGACAGTCGTGGACACCGGGGAGCTGTTTTTT. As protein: CASSRTVVDTGELFF.

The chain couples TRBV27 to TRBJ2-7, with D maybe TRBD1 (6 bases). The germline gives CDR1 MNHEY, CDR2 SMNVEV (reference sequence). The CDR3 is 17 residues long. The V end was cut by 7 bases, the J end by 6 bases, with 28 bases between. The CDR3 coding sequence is TGTGCCAGCACCGCCTCCGTTGGGGGCAGTAAAAGAAGCGAGCAGTACTTC. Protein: CASTASVGGSKRSEQYF.

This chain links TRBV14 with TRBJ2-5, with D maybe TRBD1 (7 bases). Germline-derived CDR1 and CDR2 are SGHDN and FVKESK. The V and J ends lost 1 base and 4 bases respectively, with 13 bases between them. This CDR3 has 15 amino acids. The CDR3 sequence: CASSQGFQGGETQYF. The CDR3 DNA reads TGTGCCAGCAGCCAAGGATTCCAGGGGGGAGAGACCCAGTACTTC.

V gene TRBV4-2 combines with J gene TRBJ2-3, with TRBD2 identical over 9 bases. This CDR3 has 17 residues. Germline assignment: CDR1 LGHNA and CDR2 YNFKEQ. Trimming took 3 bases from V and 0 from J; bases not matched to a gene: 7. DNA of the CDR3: TGTGCCAGCAGCCAGGGTGGCGGGGGGGCCAGCACAGATACGCAGTATTTT. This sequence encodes CASSQGGGGASTDTQYF.

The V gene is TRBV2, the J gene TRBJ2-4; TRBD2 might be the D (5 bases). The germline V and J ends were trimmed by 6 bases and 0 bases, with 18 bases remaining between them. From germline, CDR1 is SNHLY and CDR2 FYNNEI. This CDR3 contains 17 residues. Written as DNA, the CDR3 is TGTGCCAGCAGGCCCCCCGGGGAAATTCTAGCCAAAAACATTCAGTACTTC. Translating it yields CASRPPGEILAKNIQYF.

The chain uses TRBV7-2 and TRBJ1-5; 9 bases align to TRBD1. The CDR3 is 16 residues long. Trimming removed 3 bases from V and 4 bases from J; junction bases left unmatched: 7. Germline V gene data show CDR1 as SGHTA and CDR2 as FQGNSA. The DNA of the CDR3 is TGTGCCAGCAGCTTCCCGGGACAGGGAGAAAATCAGCCCCAGCATTTT. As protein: CASSFPGQGENQPQHF.

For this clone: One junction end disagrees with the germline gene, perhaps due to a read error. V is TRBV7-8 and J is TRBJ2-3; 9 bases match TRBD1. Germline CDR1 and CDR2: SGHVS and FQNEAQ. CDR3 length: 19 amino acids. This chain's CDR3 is CASSLAPLGTGSSTDAQYF. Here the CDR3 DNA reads TGTGCCAGCAGCTTAGCGCCATTAGGGACAGGGTCTAGCACAGATGCGCAGTATTTT.

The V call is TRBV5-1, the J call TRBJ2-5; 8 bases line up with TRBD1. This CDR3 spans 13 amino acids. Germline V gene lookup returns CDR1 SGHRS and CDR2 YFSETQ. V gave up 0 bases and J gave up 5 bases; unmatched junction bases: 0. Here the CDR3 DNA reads TGCGCCAGCAGCTTGGGACAGGGGGAGACCCAGTACTTC. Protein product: CASSLGQGETQYF.

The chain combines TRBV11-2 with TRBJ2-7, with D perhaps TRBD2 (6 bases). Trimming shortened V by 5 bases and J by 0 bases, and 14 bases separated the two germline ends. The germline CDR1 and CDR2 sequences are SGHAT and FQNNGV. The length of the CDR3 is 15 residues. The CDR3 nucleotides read TGTGCCAGCAGCCATGGGGGACTCCTCTCCTACGAGCAGTACTTC. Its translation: CASSHGGLLSYEQYF.

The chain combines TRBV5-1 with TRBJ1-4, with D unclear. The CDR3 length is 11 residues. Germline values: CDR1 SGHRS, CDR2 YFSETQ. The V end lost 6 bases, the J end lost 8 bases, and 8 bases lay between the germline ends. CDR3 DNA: TGCGCCAGCAAGGGAGGCGAAAAACTGTTTTTT. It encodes CASKGGEKLFF.

The CDR3 loop reads CASSIEFGTSSYNSPLHF. The DNA of the CDR3 is TGTGCCAGTAGTATAGAGTTTGGCACCAGCTCCTATAATTCACCCCTCCACTTT. The chain links TRBV19 to TRBJ1-6; the D is unclear. In germline, CDR1 is LNHDA, CDR2 SQIVND (reference sequence). The CDR3 runs 18 residues. Trimming shortened V by 0 bases and J by 0 bases, and 12 bases separated the two germline ends.

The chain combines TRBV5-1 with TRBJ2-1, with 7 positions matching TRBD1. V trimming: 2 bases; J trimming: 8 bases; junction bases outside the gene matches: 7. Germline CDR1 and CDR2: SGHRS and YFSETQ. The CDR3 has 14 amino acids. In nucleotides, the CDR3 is TGCGCCAGCAGCTTCTTTATCGGACAGGATGAGCAGTTCTTC. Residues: CASSFFIGQDEQFF.

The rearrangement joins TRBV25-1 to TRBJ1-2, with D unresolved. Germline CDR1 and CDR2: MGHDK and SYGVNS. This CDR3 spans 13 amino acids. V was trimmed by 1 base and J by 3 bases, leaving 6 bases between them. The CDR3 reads CASSESGDYGYTF. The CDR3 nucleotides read TGTGCCAGCAGTGAATCTGGAGACTATGGCTACACCTTC.

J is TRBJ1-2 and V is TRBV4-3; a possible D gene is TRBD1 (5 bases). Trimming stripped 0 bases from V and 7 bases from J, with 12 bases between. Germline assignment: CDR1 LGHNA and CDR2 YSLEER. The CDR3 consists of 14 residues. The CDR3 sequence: CASSQESGEGGYTF. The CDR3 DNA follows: TGCGCCAGCAGCCAAGAATCGGGGGAGGGTGGCTACACCTTC.